A single sample is the source of the 15 T cell receptor beta chains below, sequenced in a study of T-cell reconstitution after alpha-beta-depleted transplantation in children. Unique molecular identifiers featured in how the TCRbeta library was prepared. TCRdb re-called the PCR reads with MiXCR, one entry per CDR3 protein. This table holds about 610,000 distinct CDR3 sequences, over 9.5% found once. Sequencing was performed on PBMCs from the stem cell graft donor, taken from the stem cell graft. Receptors were obtained from a human donor who donated a stem cell graft to a child with acute myeloid leukemia.

The count of this clonotype is one. This likely comes from a read error, as the CDR3 has no conserved phenylalanine or tryptophan at its end. The chain has TRBV12-5 and TRBJ1-1; 7 bases fit TRBD1. With V trimmed by 8 bases and J by 4 bases, 7 bases remained unmatched. Germline loops: CDR1 LGHNT, CDR2 FRNRAP. CDR3 size: 13 residues. CDR3 bases: TGTGCTAGTTCCTTGCAGGGGGGCACTGAAGCTTTCTGT. Translated, it gives CASSLQGGTEAFC.

This clonotype was seen only a few times. The chain couples TRBV5-1 to TRBJ2-2; D is possibly TRBD1 (5 bases). Germline CDR1 SGHRS, CDR2 YFSETQ. Trimming took 7 bases from V and 3 from J, leaving 16 bases between them. The CDR3 covers 15 residues. The chain's CDR3 is CASELGQGDTGELFF. The DNA for the CDR3 is TGCGCCAGCGAGCTGGGGCAGGGCGACACCGGGGAGCTGTTTTTT.

In DNA, the CDR3 is TGTGCCAGCAGTTTATCTGTCGGCCTAGCGGGACGCGAGACCCAGTACTTC. Residues: CASSLSVGLAGRETQYF. This sequence joins TRBV27 and TRBJ2-5; 9 bases are shared with TRBD2. CDR3 length equals 17 residues. Trimming cost V 0 bases and J 5 bases; bases outside gene matches: 10. CDR1 MNHEY and CDR2 SMNVEV come from the germline V gene (reference sequence).

The chain links TRBV20-1 to TRBJ2-1, with 10 bases fitting TRBD2. CDR3 size: 14 residues. V was clipped by 4 bases and J by 12 bases; unmatched bases: 12. Germline V gene lookup returns CDR1 DFQATT and CDR2 SNEGSKA (reference sequence). The CDR3 sequence: CSAKTTSGDLRQFF. The CDR3 DNA sequence: TGCAGTGCTAAGACAACTAGCGGGGATCTTCGGCAGTTCTTC.

A few counts support this clonotype. V is TRBV9 and J is TRBJ2-7; 8 positions agree with TRBD2. The CDR3 extends over 13 amino acids. V lost 0 bases, J lost 9 bases, and 5 bases stayed unmatched. Germline loops: CDR1 SGDLS, CDR2 YYNGEE. DNA of the CDR3: TGTGCCAGCAGCGTAGCCACTAGCGGCGGGCAGTACTTC. It specifies CASSVATSGGQYF.

V gene TRBV3-1 combines with J gene TRBJ2-6; the D gene is possibly TRBD1 (5 bases). CDR3 size: 20 residues. Trimming cost V 4 bases and J 1 base, with 23 bases left between them. Germline V gives CDR1 LGHDT, CDR2 YNNKEL (reference sequence). In DNA, the CDR3 is TGTGCCAGCAGCCTCCCATTGGGTCGGGCAGGGTATTCTGGGGCCAACGTCCTGACTTTC. This encodes CASSLPLGRAGYSGANVLTF. Variable domain in full (rest from reference TRBV3-1 and TRBJ2-6): DTAVSQTPKYLVTQMGNDKSIKCEQNLGHDTMYWYKQDSKKFLKIMFSYNNKELIINETVPNRFSPKSPDKAHLNLHINSLELGDSAVYFCASSLPLGRAGYSGANVLTFGAGSRLTVL.

This clonotype has only a few counts. The chain has TRBV3-1 and TRBJ1-2; 8 bases agree with TRBD1. Germline CDR1 and CDR2: LGHDT and YNNKEL (reference sequence). V shed 0 bases, J shed 2 bases, and the junction held 5 bases outside the gene matches. This CDR3 comprises 16 residues. CDR3 in amino acids: CASSQEFWTGNYGYTF. Written as DNA, the CDR3 is TGTGCCAGCAGCCAAGAATTCTGGACAGGGAACTATGGCTACACCTTC.

A few counts support this clonotype. This chain uses TRBV18 with TRBJ1-5, with TRBD1 matching over 10 bases. The V segment lost 4 bases and the J segment 7 bases; nucleotides outside the gene matches: 4. Germline V lookup: CDR1 KGHSH, CDR2 LQKENI. The CDR3 contains 14 residues. CDR3 region: CASSLGQGMQPQHF. Written as DNA, the CDR3 is TGTGCCAGCTCACTGGGACAGGGGATGCAGCCCCAGCATTTT.

This clonotype was observed at least ten times. The chain couples TRBV15 to TRBJ2-1; D possibly uses TRBD1 or TRBD2 (5 bases each). Trimming cost V 0 bases and J 6 bases, with 12 bases left between them. The length of the CDR3 is 15 residues. The germline V gene has CDR1 LNHNV and CDR2 YYDKDF (reference sequence). The CDR3 reads CATSRDLGTPNEQFF. The CDR3, as DNA: TGTGCCACCAGCAGAGATTTGGGGACGCCCAATGAGCAGTTCTTC.

Many counts were recorded for this clonotype. The rearrangement links TRBV6-1 to TRBJ2-7, with 10 bases lining up with TRBD2. The germline V gene encodes CDR1 MNHNS and CDR2 SASEGT. The CDR3 is 17 residues long. V gave up 4 bases and J gave up 0 bases; unmatched junction bases: 9. The CDR3 nucleotides are TGTGCCAGCAGTGGCGCCTTCCTAGCGGGAGACTCCTACGAGCAGTACTTC. Translating it yields CASSGAFLAGDSYEQYF.

This sequence joins TRBV4-3 and TRBJ2-3; 7 bases are shared with TRBD2. CDR1 LGHNA and CDR2 YSLEER come from the germline V gene. V was clipped by 0 bases and J by 2 bases; unmatched bases: 11. The CDR3 covers 18 residues. The CDR3 sequence is CASSQDLPSGGPTDTQYF. DNA of the CDR3: TGCGCCAGCAGCCAAGATCTTCCGTCGGGAGGACCCACAGATACGCAGTATTTT.

This clonotype was observed a handful of times. The chain links TRBV29-1 to TRBJ2-1, with 9 bases fitting TRBD1. This CDR3 is 13 amino acids long. CDR1 is SQVTM, CDR2 ANQGSEA, per germline. The CDR3 here is CSLTPTGGSPGFF. In DNA form, the CDR3 reads TGCAGTCTAACACCCACAGGGGGCTCGCCGGGATTCTTC.

This clonotype was observed a few times. V and J are TRBV6-5 and TRBJ1-5; D remains unclear. Germline CDR1 MNHEY, CDR2 SVGAGI. With 0 bases removed from V and 2 bases from J, the gap between germline ends came to 11 bases. The CDR3 sequence is 16 residues long. The CDR3 DNA reads TGTGCCAGCAGTTACTCGCCCGGACCAGGCAATCAGCCCCAGCATTTT. Its translation: CASSYSPGPGNQPQHF.

The chain recombines TRBV6-2 or TRBV6-3 with TRBJ2-2, with 8 bases that match TRBD1. Per germline, CDR1 MNHEY and CDR2 SVGEGT. The CDR3 totals 15 residues. J was trimmed by 5 bases and V by 2 bases; bases with no gene match: 4. The CDR3 here is CASSYTQGATGELFF. The DNA for the CDR3 is TGTGCCAGCAGTTACACCCAGGGGGCGACCGGGGAGCTGTTTTTT.

This chain uses TRBV20-1 with TRBJ2-7; 9 bases map to TRBD2. V dropped 5 bases and J dropped 6; count of bases not matched to a gene: 11. The CDR3 contains 14 residues. The V gene's germline CDR1 is DFQATT and CDR2 SNEGSKA (reference sequence). The CDR3 DNA follows: TGCAGTGCTTTGAGTGGGACTAGCTATGGCGAGCAGTACTTC. As protein: CSALSGTSYGEQYF.